This record covers a single T cell receptor (beta chain). Its antigen is still unknown. Time point denoted: patch test 1, 2 weeks after DPC sensitization. Treatment described: therapeutic diphenylcyclopropenone sensitization with weekly scalp DPC. Each patch test followed a blood draw. Extraction yielded total RNA from whole blood (unfractionated). This specimen belongs to a study of human T cells and chemical hapten exposure. Study outcomes and limitations: The study found that PT1 expanded TCR counts correlated positively with patch test score.

MiXCR, applied by TCRdb to the RACE reads, yields one record per CDR3 protein. Of roughly 160,000 distinct CDR3 sequences in the sample, about 15% are singletons; the top ten hold 1.5% to 2%. Deletions cut 0 bases from V and 2 bases from J, with 8 bases between. Germline CDR1 and CDR2: SGHRS and YFSETQ. The CDR3 runs to 15 residues. Sequencing used whole blood, obtained in connection with sensitization to the hapten diphenylcyclopropenone (DPC). V is TRBV5-1 and J is TRBJ2-2; D is undetermined. The TCR comes from a woman aged 25 to 45 with alopecia areata. Some clones in this sample may be carry-over from other donors' samples. CDR3 amino acids: CASSLGQINTGELFF. The CDR3 nucleotides read TGCGCCAGCAGCTTGGGACAAATCAACACCGGGGAGCTGTTTTTT. The full variable domain, rest sourced from reference TRBV5-1 and TRBJ2-2, is KAGVTQTPRYLIKTRGQQVTLSCSPISGHRSVSWYQQTPGQGLQFLFEYFSETQRNKGNFPGRFSGRQFSNSRSEMNVSTLELGDSALYLCASSLGQINTGELFFGEGSRLTVL.